This is a list of T cell receptor beta chains from one sample in a study of cytomegalovirus exposure and HLA in healthy donors. TCRdb's copy holds only in-frame clones and misses some; the assay was immunoSEQ multiplex PCR. The repertoire includes roughly 150,000 clones, 70% to 75% of them detected once, and roughly 4.5% sits in the top ten. The sample comprised PBMCs. All receptors derive from a young man in good health and CMV-seropositive. CDR3s include the opening cysteine and the closing phenylalanine or tryptophan. A D gene is named only where the DNA matches it firmly. Where a row states a size, it is once, few, many or the class of an expanded clone; other rows omit it.

d_call	clone_size	j_call	v_call	cdr3_aa	cdr3_nt
-	-	TRBJ2-1	TRBV28	CASSTYRGVGLNEQFF	TGTGCCAGCAGTACATACAGGGGAGTGGGACTTAATGAGCAGTTCTTC
TRBD1	-	TRBJ1-4	TRBV6-5	CASSSDRVGEKLFF	TGTGCCAGCAGCTCGGACAGGGTAGGGGAAAAACTGTTTTTT
-	-	TRBJ2-3	TRBV27	CASRYITSKGTQYF	TGTGCCAGCAGATATATAACATCTAAGGGGACGCAGTATTTT
-	-	TRBJ2-1	TRBV29-1	CSVGRQGGNNEQFF	TGCAGCGTTGGGCGGCAGGGGGGAAACAATGAGCAGTTCTTC
-	-	TRBJ1-5	TRBV6-6	CASSWQSNQPQHF	TGTGCCAGCAGTTGGCAGTCCAATCAGCCCCAGCATTTT
TRBD1	once	TRBJ1-2	TRBV2	CASSGTGANYGYTF	TGTGCCAGCAGCGGGACAGGGGCCAACTATGGCTACACCTTC
-	-	TRBJ1-1	TRBV11-3	CASTLRGNTEAFF	TGTGCCAGCACCTTGAGAGGGAACACTGAAGCTTTCTTT
-	few	TRBJ2-4	TRBV5-4	CASSLDPQTENIQYF	TGTGCCAGCAGCTTGGATCCGCAAACGGAAAACATTCAGTACTTC
TRBD2	few	TRBJ2-1	TRBV7-6	CASSPPPAGGPIWEQFF	TGTGCCAGCAGCCCCCCCCCAGCGGGAGGGCCGATCTGGGAGCAGTTCTTC
-	few	TRBJ1-1	TRBV10-2	CASSEGQMNTEAFF	TGCGCCAGCAGTGAGGGACAGATGAACACTGAAGCTTTCTTT
TRBD2	once	TRBJ2-1	TRBV5-1	CASSEGTSGTSEQFF	TGCGCCAGCAGCGAAGGGACTAGCGGGACGAGTGAGCAGTTCTTC
-	-	TRBJ1-5	TRBV19	CASKAGQGNQPQHF	TGTGCCAGTAAGGCGGGTCAGGGCAATCAGCCCCAGCATTTT
TRBD2	-	TRBJ2-3	TRBV29-1	CSALSASGTTDTQYF	TGCAGCGCTCTGTCGGCTAGCGGTACCACAGATACGCAGTATTTT
-	-	TRBJ2-3	TRBV9	CASSVAGADTQYF	TGTGCCAGCAGCGTAGCGGGAGCAGATACGCAGTATTTT
TRBD1	-	TRBJ1-5	TRBV28	CASSAPQGDWQPQHF	TGTGCCAGCAGTGCCCCCCAGGGGGATTGGCAGCCCCAGCATTTT
-	-	TRBJ2-5	TRBV5-4	CASSLPQGETQYF	TGTGCCAGCAGCTTGCCACAGGGCGAGACCCAGTACTTC
-	-	TRBJ1-3	TRBV30	CAWSGAGNTIYF	TGTGCCTGGAGCGGTGCTGGAAACACCATATATTTT